One and the same sample provided the 16 T cell receptor beta chains below, sequenced in a study of cytomegalovirus exposure and HLA in healthy donors. Primers: 60 Vbeta forward and 13 Jbeta reverse. Libraries were prepared by immunoSEQ multiplex PCR; TCRdb keeps only in-frame clonotypes and omits some of them. This sample yields some 94,000 clones, of which nearly 70% are seen a single time; around 2.5% belongs to the top ten. Sequenced sample: PBMCs. The receptors come from a man between 50 and 59 years old in good health and CMV-seronegative.

V is TRBV23-1 and J is TRBJ2-7, with D possibly TRBD2 on 6 matching bases. TRBV23-1 is marked as an open reading frame, function uncertain. CDR3 length: 11 amino acids. Trimming took 7 bases from V and 6 from J, leaving 10 bases between them. CDR3 amino acids: CASKEGCEQYF. Written as DNA, the CDR3 is TGCGCCAGCAAGGAGGGTTGCGAGCAGTACTTC.

The chain combines TRBV5-6 with TRBJ2-5; 13 nucleotides match TRBD2. Germline V CDR1 and CDR2: SGHDT, YYEEEE. The CDR3 extends over 17 amino acids. V trimming: 0 bases; J trimming: 2 bases; junction bases outside the gene matches: 4. The CDR3 DNA reads TGTGCCAGCAGCTTGGCGACTAGCGGGGGGACACAAGAGACCCAGTACTTC. Translating it yields CASSLATSGGTQETQYF.

The CDR3 DNA reads as TGTGCCACCAGCAGGACAGGGGTTGAGACCCAGTACTTC. Translating it yields CATSRTGVETQYF. The V and J genes are TRBV15 and TRBJ2-5; 8 bases are shared with TRBD1. The CDR3 totals 13 residues. The germline V gene has CDR1 LNHNV and CDR2 YYDKDF (reference sequence). After removal of 3 bases from V and 5 bases from J, the junction contained 2 bases not matched to a gene.

DNA of the CDR3: TGCGCCAGTTTCCAGGGAACTGGGGCCAACGTCCTGACTTTC. It is translated as CASFQGTGANVLTF. This sequence joins TRBV5-1 and TRBJ2-6, with D possibly being TRBD1 (5 bases). V was trimmed by 8 bases and J by 2 bases, leaving 11 bases between them. CDR3 length: 14 residues. Germline lookup yields CDR1 SGHRS and CDR2 YFSETQ.

The genes are TRBV4-2 and TRBJ2-7; tentative D call: TRBD1 (6 bases). V was clipped by 0 bases and J by 1 base, with 16 bases between them. The CDR3 length is 17 residues. Germline CDR1 is LGHNA and CDR2 is YNFKEQ. CDR3 sequence: CASSQDRGHRVSYEQYF. The DNA of the CDR3 is TGTGCCAGCAGCCAAGATCGGGGACACCGGGTTTCCTACGAGCAGTACTTC.

The chain has TRBV7-6 and TRBJ2-1; TRBD1 might be the D (5 bases). The V gene lost 1 base and the J gene lost 0 bases, with 7 bases spanning the gap. The CDR3 runs to 15 residues. The germline gives CDR1 SGHVS, CDR2 FNYEAQ. The CDR3 loop reads CASSLGGHSYNEQFF. CDR3 nucleotide sequence: TGTGCCAGCAGCTTAGGCGGACACTCCTACAATGAGCAGTTCTTC.

This chain connects TRBV7-2 to TRBJ2-3; the D gene is possibly TRBD2 (6 bases). V shed 1 base and J shed 3 bases, with 14 bases lying between them. The CDR3 runs to 16 residues. The germline V gene has CDR1 SGHTA and CDR2 FQGNSA. The chain's CDR3 is CASSLVSGPYTDTQYF. CDR3 sequence (DNA): TGTGCCAGCAGCTTAGTGAGCGGGCCGTATACAGATACGCAGTATTTT. The variable domain in full, with the rest retrieved from reference TRBV7-2 and TRBJ2-3, is GAGVSQSPSNKVTEKGKDVELRCDPISGHTALYWYRQSLGQGLEFLIYFQGNSAPDKSGLPSDRFSAERTGGSVSTLTIQRTQQEDSAVYLCASSLVSGPYTDTQYFGPGTRLTVL.

The chain employs TRBV29-1 and TRBJ1-1; TRBD1 matches at 7 bases. J was trimmed by 1 base and V by 5 bases; bases with no gene match: 13. The CDR3 spans 16 residues. Germline V lookup: CDR1 SQVTM, CDR2 ANQGSEA. CDR3 in amino acids: CSVSPQGGGANTEAFF. Written as DNA, the CDR3 is TGCAGCGTTTCCCCCCAGGGGGGAGGCGCGAACACTGAAGCTTTCTTT.

The rearrangement links TRBV9 to TRBJ1-3; tentative D call: TRBD1 (6 bases). V gave up 0 bases and J gave up 0 bases, with 25 bases separating them. CDR3 length: 21 amino acids. Germline CDR1 is SGDLS and CDR2 is YYNGEE. CDR3 DNA sequence: TGTGCCAGCAGCGTAGTGGGGGCTGACAGAACCCCTGAGGACTCTGGAAACACCATATATTTT. It codes for CASSVVGADRTPEDSGNTIYF. Using reference TRBV9 and TRBJ1-3 for the parts outside the CDR3, the full variable domain is DSGVTQTPKHLITATGQRVTLRCSPRSGDLSVYWYQQSLDQGLQFLIQYYNGEERAKGNILERFSAQQFPDLHSELNLSSLELGDSALYFCASSVVGADRTPEDSGNTIYFGEGSWLTVV.

This chain joins TRBV7-3 and TRBJ2-3, with TRBD1 as a possible D gene (6 bases). V dropped 7 bases and J dropped 2 bases, with 16 bases sitting between them. This CDR3 region has 15 residues. Germline V CDR1 and CDR2: SGHTA, FQGTGA. The CDR3: CASTERGQFTDTQYF. The CDR3 DNA sequence: TGTGCCAGCACGGAAAGAGGACAGTTCACAGATACGCAGTATTTT.

The genes are TRBV19 and TRBJ1-2, with D possibly being TRBD1 (6 bases). V shed 10 bases and J shed 4 bases, with 19 bases lying between them. The CDR3 has 14 amino acids. The germline V gene encodes CDR1 LNHDA and CDR2 SQIVND (reference sequence). The CDR3 here is CATRDRMGLYGYTF. The CDR3 coding sequence is TGTGCCACCCGAGACAGGATGGGCCTCTATGGCTACACCTTC.

A word on this clone: The same CDR3 also results from other DNA sequences found in this sample. This rearrangement joins TRBV6-5 to TRBJ2-7, with 13 bases identical to TRBD2. Germline CDR1 MNHEY, CDR2 SVGAGI. The CDR3 covers 16 residues. Germline trimming cut 2 bases from V and 6 bases from J; bases unmatched to any gene: 7. CDR3 sequence: CASSYPTSGRAPEQYV. The CDR3 DNA reads as TGTGCCAGCAGTTACCCAACTAGCGGGAGGGCCCCCGAGCAGTACGTC.

The chain combines TRBV6-5 with TRBJ2-5, with 8 bases fitting TRBD2. The germline V gene has CDR1 MNHEY and CDR2 SVGAGI. The CDR3 is made up of 15 amino acids. V lost 6 bases to trimming and J lost 2 bases; unmatched junction nucleotides: 8. The CDR3 sequence: CASSVAGRQQETQYF. Written as DNA, the CDR3 is TGTGCCAGCAGCGTAGCGGGGAGACAACAAGAGACCCAGTACTTC.

The chain has TRBV19 and TRBJ2-1; D is unresolved. The germline V gene has CDR1 LNHDA and CDR2 SQIVND (reference sequence). The CDR3 contains 12 residues. Trimming took 1 base from V and 12 from J, leaving 10 bases between them. The CDR3 loop is CASSIAARVQFF. The CDR3 bases are TGTGCCAGTAGTATAGCCGCTCGGGTGCAGTTCTTC.

The chain has TRBV5-1 and TRBJ1-1; TRBD1 matches at 7 bases. Germline V gives CDR1 SGHRS, CDR2 YFSETQ. The CDR3 totals 14 residues. V trimming: 2 bases; J trimming: 3 bases; junction bases outside the gene matches: 4. In DNA, the CDR3 is TGCGCCAGCAGCTTACAGGGGACCTACACTGAAGCTTTCTTT. This sequence encodes CASSLQGTYTEAFF.

V usage is TRBV30 and J usage is TRBJ1-2; TRBD1 matches 7 bases. J was trimmed by 4 bases and V by 2 bases; bases with no gene match: 7. The germline V gene encodes CDR1 GTSNPN and CDR2 SVGIG (reference sequence). The CDR3 has 14 residues. CDR3 amino acids: CAWSLPRGVYGYTF. The CDR3, as DNA: TGTGCCTGGAGTCTCCCCAGGGGGGTCTATGGCTACACCTTC.